The 7 T cell receptor beta chains presented below share a single source sample, sequenced in a study of control samples from healthy donors and cancer patients. Using immunoSEQ multiplex PCR, the repertoire was profiled, and TCRdb retains in-frame clones only, with some absent. The sample lists just under 150,000 clones, about 90% occurring once. The sequenced sample consisted of blood. The receptors shown here come from a man under 40 in good health.

The chain carries TRBV11-2 and TRBJ1-1; D remains unclear. Trimming removed 3 bases from V and 2 bases from J, with 13 bases in between. Germline V lookup: CDR1 SGHAT, CDR2 FQNNGV. The CDR3 runs to 15 residues. This CDR3 reads CASSFLPKGNTEAFF. CDR3 sequence (DNA): TGTGCCAGCAGCTTTCTTCCCAAGGGTAACACTGAAGCTTTCTTT. Complete variable domain (other parts from reference TRBV11-2 and TRBJ1-1): EAGVAQSPRYKIIEKRQSVAFWCNPISGHATLYWYQQILGQGPKLLIQFQNNGVVDDSQLPKDRFSAERLKGVDSTLKIQPAKLEDSAVYLCASSFLPKGNTEAFFGQGTRLTVV.

The chain links TRBV18 to TRBJ1-1; D may be TRBD1 (6 bases). V gave up 3 bases and J gave up 4 bases, with 12 bases separating them. The CDR3 extends over 14 amino acids. Germline V lookup: CDR1 KGHSH, CDR2 LQKENI. CDR3 region: CASSPQQGSTEAFF. CDR3 coding DNA: TGTGCCAGCTCACCCCAACAGGGCAGCACTGAAGCTTTCTTT.

This chain connects TRBV3-1 (or the pseudogene TRBV3-2) to TRBJ1-5; 8 positions match TRBD1. The V and J ends lost 5 bases and 1 base, in that order; junction bases with no gene match: 7. CDR3 length: 16 amino acids. Germline V lookup: CDR1 LGHDT, CDR2 YNNKEL (reference sequence). The CDR3 spells CASSARTGISNQPQHF. CDR3 bases: TGTGCCAGCAGCGCAAGGACAGGGATCAGCAATCAGCCCCAGCATTTT.

The J gene is TRBJ1-2, the V gene TRBV18; 10 positions match TRBD1. The V gene's germline CDR1 is KGHSH and CDR2 LQKENI. V lost 2 bases to trimming and J lost 2 bases; unmatched junction nucleotides: 2. The CDR3 has 15 amino acids. CDR3 sequence: CASSPGDRGNYGYTF. The DNA of the CDR3 is TGTGCCAGCTCACCAGGGGACAGGGGAAACTATGGCTACACCTTC.

The chain recombines TRBV10-3 with TRBJ1-6, with D tentatively TRBD1 (5 bases). Germline loops: CDR1 ENHRY, CDR2 SYGVKD. V was shortened by 10 bases and J by 5 bases, with 15 bases between the two germline ends. There are 14 residues in the CDR3. CDR3 bases: TGTGCCAGCCGGCTGACAGTGAATAATTCACCCCTCCACTTT. This codes for CASRLTVNNSPLHF.

The genes are TRBV6-5 and TRBJ2-7, with a weak D call TRBD2 (6 bases). V was shortened by 0 bases and J by 3 bases, with 9 bases between the two germline ends. This CDR3 is built from 14 residues. Germline CDR1 MNHEY, CDR2 SVGAGI. CDR3 nucleotide sequence: TGTGCCAGCAGTTACTCCGGGACTGGCTACGAGCAGTACTTC. Translated, it gives CASSYSGTGYEQYF.

The chain combines TRBV21-1 with TRBJ1-5. TRBV21-1 is tagged as a pseudogene. CDR3 length equals 15 residues. The CDR3 protein is CAKRIMSQTNQPQHF. In DNA, the CDR3 is TGTGCCAAAAGGATTATGAGCCAGACCAATCAGCCCCAGCATTTT.